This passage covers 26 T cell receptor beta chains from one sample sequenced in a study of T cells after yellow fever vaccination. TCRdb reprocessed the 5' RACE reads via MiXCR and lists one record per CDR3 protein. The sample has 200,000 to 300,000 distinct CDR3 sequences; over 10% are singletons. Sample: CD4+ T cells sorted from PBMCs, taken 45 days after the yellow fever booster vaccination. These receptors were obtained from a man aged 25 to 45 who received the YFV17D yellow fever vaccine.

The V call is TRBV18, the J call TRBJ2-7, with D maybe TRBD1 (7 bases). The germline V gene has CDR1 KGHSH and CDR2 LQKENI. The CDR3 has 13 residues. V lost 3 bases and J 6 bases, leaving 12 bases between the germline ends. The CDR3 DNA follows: TGTGCCAGCTCACCTCGACAGGGAGGCGAGCAGTACTTC. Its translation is CASSPRQGGEQYF.

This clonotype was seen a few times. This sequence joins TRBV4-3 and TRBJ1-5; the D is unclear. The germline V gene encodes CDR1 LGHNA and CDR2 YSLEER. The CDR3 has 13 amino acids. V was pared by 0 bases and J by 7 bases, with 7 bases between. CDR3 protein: CASSQERVQPQHF. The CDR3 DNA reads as TGCGCCAGCAGCCAAGAAAGGGTACAGCCCCAGCATTTT.

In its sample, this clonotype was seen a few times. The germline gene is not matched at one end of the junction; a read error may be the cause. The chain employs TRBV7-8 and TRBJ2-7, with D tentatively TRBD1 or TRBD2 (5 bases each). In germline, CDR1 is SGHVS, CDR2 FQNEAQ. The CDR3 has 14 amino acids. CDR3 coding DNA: TGTGCCAGCAACAGATCTCCCGGGACCTCAAGCCTCTCCTTC. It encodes CASNRSPGTSSLSF.

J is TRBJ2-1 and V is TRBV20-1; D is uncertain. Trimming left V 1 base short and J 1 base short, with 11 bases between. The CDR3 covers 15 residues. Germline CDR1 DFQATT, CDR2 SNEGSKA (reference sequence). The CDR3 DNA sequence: TGCAGTGCTAGAGGATTAGGAGCGTCCTACAATGAGCAGTTCTTC. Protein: CSARGLGASYNEQFF.

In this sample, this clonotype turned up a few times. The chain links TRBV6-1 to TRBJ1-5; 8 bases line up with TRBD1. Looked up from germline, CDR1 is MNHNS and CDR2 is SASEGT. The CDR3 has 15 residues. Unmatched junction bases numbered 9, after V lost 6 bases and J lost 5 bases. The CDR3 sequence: CASRWTGSVDQPQHF. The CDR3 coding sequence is TGTGCCAGCAGGTGGACAGGGAGTGTGGATCAGCCCCAGCATTTT.

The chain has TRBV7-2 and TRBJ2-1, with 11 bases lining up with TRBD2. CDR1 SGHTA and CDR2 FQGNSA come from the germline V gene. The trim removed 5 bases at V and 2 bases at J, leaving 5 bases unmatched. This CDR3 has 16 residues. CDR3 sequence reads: CASSDRTSGPYNEQFF. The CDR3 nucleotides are TGTGCCAGCAGCGACCGGACTAGCGGGCCCTACAATGAGCAGTTCTTC.

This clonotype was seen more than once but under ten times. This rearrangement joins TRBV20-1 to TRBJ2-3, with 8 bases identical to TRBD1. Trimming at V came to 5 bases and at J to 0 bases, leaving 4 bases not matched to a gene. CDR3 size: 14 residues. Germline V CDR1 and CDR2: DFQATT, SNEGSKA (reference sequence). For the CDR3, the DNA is TGCAGTGCTCATGGGACAGGAAGCACAGATACGCAGTATTTT. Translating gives CSAHGTGSTDTQYF.

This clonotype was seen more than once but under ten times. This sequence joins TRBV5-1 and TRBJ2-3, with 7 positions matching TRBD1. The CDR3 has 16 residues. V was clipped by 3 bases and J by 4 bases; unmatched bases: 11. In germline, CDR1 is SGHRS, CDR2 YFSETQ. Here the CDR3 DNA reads TGCGCCAGCAGCTCTCAAGGGGGCGCAACGGCAGATACGCAGTATTTT. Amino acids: CASSSQGGATADTQYF. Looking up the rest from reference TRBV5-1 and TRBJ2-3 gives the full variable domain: KAGVTQTPRYLIKTRGQQVTLSCSPISGHRSVSWYQQTPGQGLQFLFEYFSETQRNKGNFPGRFSGRQFSNSRSEMNVSTLELGDSALYLCASSSQGGATADTQYFGPGTRLTVL.

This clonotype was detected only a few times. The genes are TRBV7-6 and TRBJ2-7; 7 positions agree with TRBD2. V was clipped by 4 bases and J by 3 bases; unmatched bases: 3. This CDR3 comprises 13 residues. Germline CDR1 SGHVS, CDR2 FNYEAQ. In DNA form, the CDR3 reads TGTGCCAGCAGCTCCGGGAGGTACTACGAGCAGTACTTC. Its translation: CASSSGRYYEQYF.

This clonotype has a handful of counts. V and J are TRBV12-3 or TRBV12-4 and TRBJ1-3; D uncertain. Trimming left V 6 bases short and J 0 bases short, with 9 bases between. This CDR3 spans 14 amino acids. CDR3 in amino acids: CASRTSGSGNTIYF. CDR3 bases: TGTGCCAGCAGGACGTCCGGCTCTGGAAACACCATATATTTT.

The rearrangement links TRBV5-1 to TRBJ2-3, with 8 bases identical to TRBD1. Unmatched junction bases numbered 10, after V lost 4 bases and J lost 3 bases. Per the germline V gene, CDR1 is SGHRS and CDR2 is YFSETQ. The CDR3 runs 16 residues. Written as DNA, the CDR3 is TGCGCCAGCAGCCTGACCCCAGGGGGCGGTACAGATACGCAGTATTTT. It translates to CASSLTPGGGTDTQYF.

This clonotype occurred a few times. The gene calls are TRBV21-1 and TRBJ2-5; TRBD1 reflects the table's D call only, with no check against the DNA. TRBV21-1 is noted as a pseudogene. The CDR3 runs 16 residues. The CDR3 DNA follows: TGTGCCAGCAGCAAATGCCGGGGACAGGGTGAGGAGACCCAGTACTTC. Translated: CASSKCRGQGEETQYF.

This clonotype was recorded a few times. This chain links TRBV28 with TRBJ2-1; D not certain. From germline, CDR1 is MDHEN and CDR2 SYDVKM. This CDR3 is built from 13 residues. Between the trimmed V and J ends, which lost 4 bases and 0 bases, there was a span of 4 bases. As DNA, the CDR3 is TGTGCCAGCAGTTGGGGCTCCTACAATGAGCAGTTCTTC. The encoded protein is CASSWGSYNEQFF.

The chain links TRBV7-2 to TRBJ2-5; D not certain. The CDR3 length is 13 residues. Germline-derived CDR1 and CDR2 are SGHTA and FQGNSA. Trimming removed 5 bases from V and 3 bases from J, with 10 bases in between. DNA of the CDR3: TGTGCCAGCAGCCTCTCCGCGGAAGAGACCCAGTACTTC. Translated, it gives CASSLSAEETQYF.

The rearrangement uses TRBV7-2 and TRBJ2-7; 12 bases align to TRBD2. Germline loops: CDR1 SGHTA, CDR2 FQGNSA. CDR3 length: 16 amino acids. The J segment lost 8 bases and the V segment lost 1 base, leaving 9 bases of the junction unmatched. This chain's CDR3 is CASSLVLAGGQVKQYF. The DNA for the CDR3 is TGTGCCAGCAGCTTAGTCCTAGCGGGAGGGCAAGTCAAGCAGTACTTC.

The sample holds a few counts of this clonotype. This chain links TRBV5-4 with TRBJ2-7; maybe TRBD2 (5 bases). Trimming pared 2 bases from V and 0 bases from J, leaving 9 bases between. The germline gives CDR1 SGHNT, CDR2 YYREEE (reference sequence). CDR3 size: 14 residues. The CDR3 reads CASSFDGISYEQYF. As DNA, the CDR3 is TGTGCCAGCAGCTTTGACGGGATCTCCTACGAGCAGTACTTC.

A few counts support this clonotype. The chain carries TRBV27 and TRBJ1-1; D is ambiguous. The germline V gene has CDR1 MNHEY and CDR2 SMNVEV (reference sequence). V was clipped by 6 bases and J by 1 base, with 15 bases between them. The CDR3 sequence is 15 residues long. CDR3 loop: CASRPFRASNTEAFF. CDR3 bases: TGTGCCAGCAGACCCTTTAGGGCCTCGAACACTGAAGCTTTCTTT.

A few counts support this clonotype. CDR3 bases: TGCGCCAGCAGGGGCCAGGTCTCCTACGAGCAGTACTTC. This sequence encodes CASRGQVSYEQYF. This chain links TRBV5-1 with TRBJ2-7, with D unresolved. Between the trimmed V and J ends, which lost 5 bases and 0 bases, there was a span of 9 bases. CDR3 length: 13 amino acids. The germline V gene has CDR1 SGHRS and CDR2 YFSETQ.

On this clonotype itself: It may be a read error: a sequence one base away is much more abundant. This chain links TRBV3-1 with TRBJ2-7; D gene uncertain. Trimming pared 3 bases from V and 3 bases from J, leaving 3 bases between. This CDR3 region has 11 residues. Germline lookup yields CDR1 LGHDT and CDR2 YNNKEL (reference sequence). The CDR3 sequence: CASSHHYEQYF. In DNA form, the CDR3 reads TGTGCCAGCAGCCACCACTACGAGCAGTACTTC.

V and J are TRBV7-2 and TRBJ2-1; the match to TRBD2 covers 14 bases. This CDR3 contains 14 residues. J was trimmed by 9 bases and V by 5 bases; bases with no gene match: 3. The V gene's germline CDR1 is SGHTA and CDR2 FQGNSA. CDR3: CASSPGLAGVEQFF. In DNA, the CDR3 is TGTGCCAGCAGCCCGGGACTAGCGGGAGTTGAGCAGTTCTTC.

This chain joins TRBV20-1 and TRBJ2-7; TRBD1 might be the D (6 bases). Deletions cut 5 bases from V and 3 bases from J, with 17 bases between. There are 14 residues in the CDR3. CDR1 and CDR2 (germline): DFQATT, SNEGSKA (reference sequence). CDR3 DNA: TGCAGTGCTCCCTCCGGGACACCACGCTACGAGCAGTACTTC. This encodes CSAPSGTPRYEQYF.

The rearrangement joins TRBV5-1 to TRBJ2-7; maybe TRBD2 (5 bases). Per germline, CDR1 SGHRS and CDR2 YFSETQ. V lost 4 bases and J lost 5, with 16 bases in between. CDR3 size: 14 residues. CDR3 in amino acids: CASSPTGRVDEQYF. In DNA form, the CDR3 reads TGCGCCAGCAGCCCTACCGGGCGGGTCGACGAGCAGTACTTC. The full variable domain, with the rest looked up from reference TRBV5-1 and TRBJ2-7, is KAGVTQTPRYLIKTRGQQVTLSCSPISGHRSVSWYQQTPGQGLQFLFEYFSETQRNKGNFPGRFSGRQFSNSRSEMNVSTLELGDSALYLCASSPTGRVDEQYFGPGTRLTVT.

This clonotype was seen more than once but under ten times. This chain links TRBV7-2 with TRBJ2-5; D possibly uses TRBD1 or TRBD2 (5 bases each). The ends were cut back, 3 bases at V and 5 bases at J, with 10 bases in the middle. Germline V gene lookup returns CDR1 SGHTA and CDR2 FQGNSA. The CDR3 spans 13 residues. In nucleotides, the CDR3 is TGTGCCAGCAGCTTTTTAGGGGACGAGACCCAGTACTTC. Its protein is CASSFLGDETQYF.

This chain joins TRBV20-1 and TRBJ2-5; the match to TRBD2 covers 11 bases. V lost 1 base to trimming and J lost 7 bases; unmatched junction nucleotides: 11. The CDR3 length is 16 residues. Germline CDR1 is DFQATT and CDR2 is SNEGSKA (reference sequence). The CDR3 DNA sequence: TGCAGTGCTAGAGTTCCCGGGACTAGCGGTACGGGGACCCAGTACTTC. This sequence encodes CSARVPGTSGTGTQYF.

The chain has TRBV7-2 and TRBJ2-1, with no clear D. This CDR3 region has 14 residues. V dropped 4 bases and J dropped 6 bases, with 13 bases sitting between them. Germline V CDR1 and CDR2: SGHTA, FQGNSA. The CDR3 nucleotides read TGTGCCAGCAGCTCCTCCTCACTCGTCAATGAGCAGTTCTTC. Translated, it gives CASSSSSLVNEQFF.

CDR3 coding DNA: TGTGCCTCTAAGGCTAGCGGGGCTAAAGGCGGGGAGCTGTTTTTT. Its translation: CASKASGAKGGELFF. The rearrangement joins TRBV12-3 or TRBV12-4 to TRBJ2-2; 9 bases map to TRBD2. V trimming: 11 bases; J trimming: 7 bases; junction bases outside the gene matches: 14. The CDR3 has 15 residues.